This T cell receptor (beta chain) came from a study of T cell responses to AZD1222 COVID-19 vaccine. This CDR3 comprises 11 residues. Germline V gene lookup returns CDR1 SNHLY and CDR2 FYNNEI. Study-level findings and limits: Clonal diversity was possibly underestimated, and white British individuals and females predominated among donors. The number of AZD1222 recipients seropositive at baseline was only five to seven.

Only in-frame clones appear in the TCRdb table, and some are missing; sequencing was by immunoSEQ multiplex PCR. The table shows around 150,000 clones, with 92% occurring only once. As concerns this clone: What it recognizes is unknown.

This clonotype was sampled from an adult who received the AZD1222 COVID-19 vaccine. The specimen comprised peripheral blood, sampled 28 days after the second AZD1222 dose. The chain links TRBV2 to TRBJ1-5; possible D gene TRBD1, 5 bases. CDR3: CAAGSNQPQHF. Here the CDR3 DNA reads TGTGCTGCAGGGAGCAATCAGCCCCAGCATTTT.